This T cell receptor beta chain was sequenced during a study of T cell clonotyping in hematopoietic cell transplantation. Method: immunoSEQ multiplex PCR; TCRdb's copy keeps in-frame clones and lacks some. There are about 43,000 clones in the sample; about 95% occur only once, and 0.95% lies in the top ten. V shed 2 bases and J 4 bases; nucleotides not matched to a gene: 9. Germline V gene data show CDR1 as ENHRY and CDR2 as SYGVKD. CDR3 length: 17 amino acids. The sample was peripheral blood mononuclear cells. The rearrangement links TRBV10-3 to TRBJ1-5; TRBD1 matches 9 bases. The receptor was derived from a man aged 25-45 years in good health. Some clones in this sample may be carry-over from other donors' samples. CDR3 amino acids: CAISETPGQGLNQPQHF. The CDR3 DNA reads as TGTGCCATCAGTGAGACCCCGGGACAGGGTCTTAATCAGCCCCAGCATTTT.